The rows below give T cell receptor beta chains drawn from one sample of a study of blood T cell repertoires in COVID-19. This table comes from immunoSEQ multiplex PCR, and its TCRdb copy is limited to in-frame clones, with some not included. The profile covers about 300,000 clones, with roughly 90% appearing a single time and 1.7% taken by the ten largest. Sequenced material: PBMCs or T cells enriched from blood (not recorded which). The receptor source for this set is a woman in her 40s who had recovered from COVID-19. The CDR3 runs from the conserved cysteine through the conserved F or W. Fields, in order: V gene, CDR3 protein.

V gene: TRBV14
CDR3 protein: CASSAGTGRYEQYF

V gene: TRBV11-1
CDR3 protein: CASSDRGGSYGYTF

V gene: TRBV27
CDR3 protein: CASSSAGASYGYTF

V gene: TRBV6-1
CDR3 protein: CASSAVRSGRPPSETQYF

V gene: TRBV5-4
CDR3 protein: CASSHVGQGPNYGYTF

V gene: TRBV19
CDR3 protein: CASSMNRADTGELFF

V gene: TRBV11-2
CDR3 protein: CASSLGAGTEAFF

V gene: TRBV19
CDR3 protein: CASSIRKGLRVQETQYF

V gene: TRBV27
CDR3 protein: CASAYGGAGTKNIQYF

V gene: TRBV7-2
CDR3 protein: CASRMTEMNTEAFF

V gene: TRBV5-1
CDR3 protein: CASSSQASAIEAFF

V gene: TRBV19
CDR3 protein: CASSRTGGTEAFF

V gene: TRBV6-5
CDR3 protein: CASSLRVGEQYF

V gene: TRBV4-2
CDR3 protein: CASSRTGTGRLNTEAFF

V gene: TRBV7-9
CDR3 protein: CAILQANLMNTEAFF

V gene: TRBV4-2
CDR3 protein: CASSQDVGSRGTYEQYF

V gene: TRBV5-1
CDR3 protein: CASSPGTGEETQYF

V gene: TRBV29-1
CDR3 protein: CSVLAGGYEQYF

V gene: TRBV5-1
CDR3 protein: CASSYGEHGYTF